This TCR beta chain is drawn from a study of shared clonotypes between healthy human individuals. Profiled with immunoSEQ multiplex PCR; TCRdb holds only in-frame clones, not every one. The data show around 600,000 clones, approximately 96% seen once. CD45RO-negative cells were positively selected for CCR7, leaving out terminally differentiated effector memory CD45RA+ cells. The ends were cut back, 3 bases at V and 4 bases at J, with 7 bases in the middle. The CDR3 contains 11 residues. Looked up from germline, CDR1 is GTSNPN and CDR2 is SVGIG (reference sequence). This receptor was taken from a woman aged 25 to 39 in good health. The chain is built from TRBV30 and TRBJ2-7; D is ambiguous. Sequenced material: naive CD8+ T cells sorted from blood. The CDR3 region is CAWRSTYEQYF. CDR3 bases: TGTGCCTGGAGAAGCACGTACGAGCAGTACTTC.